This T cell receptor (beta chain) appears in the sequencing data of a study of blood T cell repertoires in COVID-19. Study-wide context: Sites in the United States, Italy and Spain provided acute and convalescent COVID-19 samples. Sample material is recorded as cDNA or gDNA derived from T cells, B-cell-depleted T cells, or PBMCs.

The CDR3 length is 17 residues. V was clipped by 5 bases and J by 7 bases; unmatched bases: 12. The germline gives CDR1 MDHEN, CDR2 SYDVKM. Original methodology: Reference gene primer amplification gave estimated nucleated cell counts. Sequencing used immunoSEQ multiplex PCR; TCRdb keeps in-frame clones, though not all of them. D and trimming come from the DNA, and the V and J calls and clone size come from that table. The sample has 65,000 to 90,000 clones; 75% to 85% are singletons. The source of this sequence is a woman aged 80 or over with acute or convalescent COVID-19. Material for sequencing was peripheral blood. The rearrangement uses TRBV28 and TRBJ2-1, with TRBD2 identical over 12 bases. CDR3 DNA sequence: TGTGCCAGCAGTAGCCGCCGTGGGCTAGCGGGAGGGAATGAGCAGTTCTTC. It encodes CASSSRRGLAGGNEQFF. Variable domain in full (rest from reference TRBV28 and TRBJ2-1): DVKVTQSSRYLVKRTGEKVFLECVQDMDHENMFWYRQDPGLGLRLIYFSYDVKMKEKGDIPEGYSVSREKKERFSLILESASTNQTSMYLCASSSRRGLAGGNEQFFGPGTRLTVL.